A selection of T cell receptor beta chains follows, all from one sample in a study of T-cell memory formation after mild COVID-19. TCRdb used MiXCR to reprocess the 5' RACE reads, holding one entry per CDR3 protein. Among about 150,000 distinct CDR3 sequences, approximately 14% were seen once, and the ten largest hold 13% to 15%. Sequences were obtained from PBMCs or a T cell subset sorted from them (not recorded which). Receptors originate from an adult woman who had mild COVID-19 (a few samples of this study predate the infection). Cell type and time point are not known. CDR3s include the opening cysteine and the closing phenylalanine or tryptophan. A D gene is named only where the DNA matches it firmly. Size is stated for part of the rows, as once, few or many counts, or as a class when the clone is expanded.

>TRBD2|TRBJ2-7|NA|TRBV5-1
CASSLQSGTSAEQYF
TGCGCCAGCAGCTTACAGTCCGGGACTAGCGCCGAGCAGTACTTC
>NA|TRBJ2-5|many|TRBV15
CATSASRPRTATNF
TGTGCCACCAGCGCGAGTCGGCCCCGGACAGCGACAAACTTC
>TRBD1|TRBJ2-2|few|TRBV6-6
CASSYSGAGGTGELFF
TGTGCCAGCAGTTACTCGGGAGCAGGGGGAACCGGGGAGCTGTTTTTT
>TRBD2|TRBJ2-1|few|TRBV20-1
CSPSVRGGAYEQFF
TGCAGTCCATCCGTACGGGGGGGCGCGTATGAGCAGTTCTTC
>NA|TRBJ2-1|few|TRBV7-7
CASSSGGGQEQFF
TGTGCCAGCAGCTCCGGGGGGGGACAGGAGCAGTTCTTC
>NA|TRBJ1-5|few|TRBV30
CAWSEQGDQPQHF
TGTGCCTGGAGTGAACAGGGTGATCAGCCCCAGCATTTT
>NA|TRBJ2-3|few|TRBV12-3/TRBV12-4
CASSWRGFSTDTQYF
TGTGCCAGCAGCTGGCGGGGCTTTAGCACAGATACGCAGTATTTT
>NA|TRBJ2-5|NA|TRBV2
CASSDGAGRETQYF
TGTGCCAGCAGTGACGGGGCGGGGAGGGAGACCCAGTACTTC
>NA|TRBJ2-3|few|TRBV5-1
CASSFGQNTDTQYF
TGCGCCAGCAGCTTTGGACAGAACACAGATACGCAGTATTTT
>NA|TRBJ2-5|few|TRBV21-1
CASSKDSSGRVQETQYF
TGTGCCAGCAGCAAGGATTCGAGTGGGAGGGTCCAAGAGACCCAGTACTTC
>TRBD1|TRBJ2-7|NA|TRBV7-9
CARSQRTGAWEKYF
TGTGCCAGAAGCCAGCGGACAGGGGCATGGGAAAAGTACTTC
>NA|TRBJ1-2|few|TRBV6-5
CASSGTSGGDGYTF
TGTGCCAGCAGTGGGACCAGTGGAGGGGATGGCTACACCTTC
>NA|TRBJ2-2|NA|TRBV25-1
CASSAGELFF
TGTGCCAGCAGTGCCGGGGAGCTGTTTTTT
>NA|TRBJ1-6|NA|TRBV11-2
CASSLDTGIYNSPLHF
TGTGCCAGCAGCTTAGATACAGGGATCTATAATTCACCCCTCCACTTT
>NA|TRBJ1-2|few|TRBV12-3/TRBV12-4
CASSFRKGAHGYTF
TGTGCCAGCAGTTTTAGAAAGGGCGCCCATGGCTACACCTTC
>NA|TRBJ2-3|NA|TRBV5-5
CASSLLAADTQYF
TGTGCCAGCAGCTTGCTAGCCGCAGATACGCAGTATTTT
>NA|TRBJ1-1|NA|TRBV14
CASSRGLGTVVTEAFF
TGTGCCAGCAGCCGAGGTCTCGGGACCGTGGTCACGGAAGCTTTCTTT
>NA|TRBJ2-7|few|TRBV27
CASSLTLSYEQYF
TGTGCCAGCAGTTTAACACTCTCCTACGAGCAGTACTTC
>NA|TRBJ2-7|few|TRBV3-1
CASSQVDSYEQYF
TGTGCCAGCAGCCAAGTAGACAGCTACGAGCAGTACTTC
>NA|TRBJ2-7|NA|TRBV7-9
CASSSQTVSYEQYF
TGTGCCAGCAGCTCTCAGACAGTGTCCTACGAGCAGTACTTC
>TRBD2|TRBJ2-1|few|TRBV5-1
CASSYATETSGLTYNEQFF
TGCGCCAGCAGCTATGCAACAGAAACTAGCGGCCTTACCTACAATGAGCAGTTCTTC
>NA|TRBJ2-7|few|TRBV6-6
CASSYSRDLGNEQYF
TGTGCCAGCAGTTACTCGAGGGACCTTGGGAACGAGCAGTACTTC
>TRBD2|TRBJ2-3|NA|TRBV14
CASSQGRLAGMDTQYF
TGTGCCAGCAGCCAAGGAAGACTAGCGGGAATGGATACGCAGTATTTT
>TRBD1|TRBJ1-2|NA|TRBV19
CASRPPGQGYGYTF
TGTGCCAGTAGACCTCCGGGACAGGGGTATGGCTACACCTTC
>NA|TRBJ1-1|NA|TRBV5-4
CASSLVGVTEAFF
TGTGCCAGCAGTCTCGTGGGGGTGACTGAAGCTTTCTTT
>NA|TRBJ2-7|few|TRBV11-2
CASSFGLTVYEQYF
TGTGCCAGCAGCTTCGGACTGACCGTCTACGAGCAGTACTTC
>NA|TRBJ2-7|few|TRBV15
CATSRGIRADFSYEQYF
TGTGCCACCAGCAGAGGGATCCGTGCGGACTTCTCCTACGAGCAGTACTTC
>NA|TRBJ2-5|NA|TRBV11-2
CASSFQRETQYF
TGTGCCAGCAGCTTTCAAAGGGAGACCCAGTACTTC
>NA|TRBJ1-1|NA|TRBV29-1
CSVVRPDTEAFF
TGCAGCGTTGTGAGACCGGACACTGAAGCTTTCTTT
>NA|TRBJ2-4|NA|TRBV2
CASSSGNIQYF
TGTGCCAGCAGCAGCGGAAACATTCAGTACTTC
>NA|TRBJ1-1|few|TRBV7-6
CASSPGVRNTEAFF
TGTGCCAGCAGCCCGGGGGTAAGGAACACTGAAGCTTTCTTT
>NA|TRBJ2-2|many|TRBV25-1
CASSEFDTVNTGELFF
TGTGCCAGCAGTGAATTCGACACCGTGAACACCGGGGAGCTGTTTTTT
>NA|TRBJ1-1|few|TRBV18
CASSPLGTLNTEAFF
TGTGCCAGCTCACCATTAGGGACGTTGAACACTGAAGCTTTCTTT
>NA|TRBJ2-5|NA|TRBV5-1
CASQSPYQETQYF
TGCGCCAGCCAGTCACCGTACCAAGAGACCCAGTACTTC
>TRBD1|TRBJ2-1|few|TRBV6-6
CASSPGQGRGNEQFF
TGTGCCAGCAGTCCGGGACAGGGTCGAGGAAATGAGCAGTTCTTC